Listed here are 22 T cell receptor beta chains from one sample, sequenced in a study of control samples from healthy donors and cancer patients. TCRdb's table, derived via immunoSEQ multiplex PCR, lists solely in-frame clones and lacks some. The sample lists 57,000 or so clones; nearly 90% were seen once. Sequences were obtained from PBMCs. The receptors come from a man aged 60 to 69 with colorectal cancer.

The V gene is TRBV9, the J gene TRBJ2-1, with 10 positions matching TRBD2. The CDR3 extends over 15 amino acids. The V gene's germline CDR1 is SGDLS and CDR2 YYNGEE. The ends lost 2 bases at V and 4 bases at J; junction bases unmatched: 3. CDR3: CASSVSGGDYNEQFF. DNA for the CDR3: TGTGCCAGCAGCGTGAGCGGGGGGGATTACAATGAGCAGTTCTTC.

The rearrangement uses TRBV7-2 and TRBJ2-7; a possible D gene is TRBD2 (5 bases). V dropped 5 bases and J dropped 5 bases, with 13 bases sitting between them. Germline V CDR1 and CDR2: SGHTA, FQGNSA. The CDR3 sequence is 13 residues long. CDR3 sequence reads: CASSLPPGDEQYF. CDR3 coding DNA: TGTGCCAGCAGCCTTCCCCCCGGGGACGAGCAGTACTTC.

The chain couples TRBV7-2 to TRBJ2-1; TRBD1 might be the D (6 bases). Germline V gene sequence: CDR1 SGHTA, CDR2 FQGNSA. The CDR3 totals 12 residues. Trimming cost V 2 bases and J 10 bases, with 9 bases left between them. The CDR3 coding sequence is TGTGCCAGCAGCTTAATTGGGACAGAGCAGTTCTTC. Amino acids: CASSLIGTEQFF.

The V gene is TRBV7-3, the J gene TRBJ2-7; possible D gene TRBD1, 6 bases. Trimming took 3 bases from V and 7 from J, leaving 13 bases between them. The germline gives CDR1 SGHTA, CDR2 FQGTGA. The CDR3 consists of 13 residues. The chain's CDR3 is CASSFQGLGEQYF. In DNA, the CDR3 is TGTGCCAGCAGCTTTCAGGGGCTGGGGGAGCAGTACTTC.

The chain couples TRBV3-1 (or the pseudogene TRBV3-2) to TRBJ2-2; D gene uncertain. V lost 4 bases, J lost 5 bases, and 5 bases lay in between. This CDR3 contains 12 residues. The V gene's germline CDR1 is LGHDT and CDR2 YNNKEL (reference sequence). This chain's CDR3 is CASSPRTGELFF. The CDR3 bases are TGTGCCAGCAGCCCAAGAACCGGGGAGCTGTTTTTT.

The rearrangement joins TRBV6-6 to TRBJ2-4, with D possibly matching TRBD1 (6 bases). Trimming left V 5 bases short and J 0 bases short, with 14 bases between. The V gene's germline CDR1 is MNHNY and CDR2 SVGAGI (reference sequence). The CDR3 length is 16 residues. In DNA form, the CDR3 reads TGTGCCAGCAGTAGAGGGGACACCTTAGCCAAAAACATTCAGTACTTC. The encoded protein is CASSRGDTLAKNIQYF.

The CDR3 DNA reads TGTGCCAGCAGCCGCGGACAGGGGGCCTACGAGCAGTACTTC. This translates into CASSRGQGAYEQYF. The chain is built from TRBV3-1 (or the pseudogene TRBV3-2) and TRBJ2-7, with 10 nucleotides matching TRBD1. The CDR3 loop spans 14 amino acids. Germline lookup yields CDR1 LGHDT and CDR2 YNNKEL (reference sequence). V was pared by 4 bases and J by 2 bases, with 2 bases of the junction left unmatched.

The chain employs TRBV5-1 and TRBJ1-1; D is uncertain. This CDR3 spans 15 amino acids. V lost 4 bases, J lost 0 bases, and 13 bases lay in between. In germline, CDR1 is SGHRS, CDR2 YFSETQ. For the CDR3, the DNA is TGCGCCAGCAGCCCCGTGGCGGGGATGAACACTGAAGCTTTCTTT. This gives the protein CASSPVAGMNTEAFF.

The chain joins TRBV9 to TRBJ1-1, with 8 bases identical to TRBD1. With 3 bases clipped from V and 4 bases from J, the junction kept 11 bases outside the gene matches. This CDR3 has 16 residues. The germline V gene encodes CDR1 SGDLS and CDR2 YYNGEE. CDR3 nucleotide sequence: TGTGCCAGCAGCGAGGGACAGGTCCCTGGGGGCACTGAAGCTTTCTTT. Translated, it gives CASSEGQVPGGTEAFF.

The chain links TRBV6-5 to TRBJ1-5, with D maybe TRBD1 (6 bases). Germline CDR1 is MNHEY and CDR2 is SVGAGI. CDR3 size: 15 residues. Trimming took 2 bases from V and 7 from J, leaving 15 bases between them. The CDR3 nucleotides read TGTGCCAGCAGTTACGGTTTGGGGGGCGGCCAGCCCCAGCATTTT. Translation: CASSYGLGGGQPQHF.

The chain is built from TRBV2 and TRBJ1-1, with D possibly being TRBD1 (5 bases). The CDR3 extends over 15 amino acids. Per the germline V gene, CDR1 is SNHLY and CDR2 is FYNNEI. Trimming pared 3 bases from V and 5 bases from J, leaving 16 bases between. The CDR3 nucleotides read TGTGCCAGCAGTGACCCAGCAGGGAAGGGAACTGAAGCTTTCTTT. Its translation: CASSDPAGKGTEAFF.

V gene TRBV7-8 combines with J gene TRBJ1-2; TRBD1 matches at 12 bases. The germline V gene has CDR1 SGHVS and CDR2 FQNEAQ. V shed 5 bases, J shed 6 bases, and the junction held 10 bases outside the gene matches. CDR3 length: 16 amino acids. This CDR3 is CASSAKLRDRGHGYTF. The CDR3 nucleotides read TGTGCCAGCAGCGCCAAACTCCGGGACAGGGGGCATGGCTACACCTTC.

This clone occurred once. The chain carries TRBV4-3 and TRBJ2-3; D gene unclear. The CDR3 consists of 16 residues. Germline CDR1 and CDR2: LGHNA and YSLEER. Trimming shortened V by 1 base and J by 0 bases, and 11 bases separated the two germline ends. The CDR3 nucleotides are TGCGCCAGCAGCCAAGGAAACACGTTCAGCACAGATACGCAGTATTTT. This sequence encodes CASSQGNTFSTDTQYF.

The chain couples TRBV10-3 to TRBJ1-1; maybe TRBD1 (5 bases). V lost 3 bases and J lost 5, with 10 bases in between. The germline gives CDR1 ENHRY, CDR2 SYGVKD. The CDR3 loop spans 13 amino acids. The CDR3 bases are TGTGCCATCAGTGACGGGGGAGGGACTGAAGCTTTCTTT. It translates to CAISDGGGTEAFF.

The J gene is TRBJ2-6, the V gene TRBV5-1; TRBD1 agrees at 10 bases. This CDR3 region has 18 residues. CDR1 and CDR2 from the germline V gene are SGHRS and YFSETQ. Trimming at V came to 4 bases and at J to 1 base, leaving 8 bases not matched to a gene. CDR3 bases: TGCGCCAGCAGCCCCCGGACAGGGGGTTTATCTGGGGCCAACGTCCTGACTTTC. Its protein product is CASSPRTGGLSGANVLTF.

The rearrangement uses TRBV19 and TRBJ1-2; maybe TRBD1 (5 bases). V gave up 3 bases and J gave up 6 bases, with 8 bases separating them. This CDR3 has 12 amino acids. Germline loops: CDR1 LNHDA, CDR2 SQIVND (reference sequence). The DNA of the CDR3 is TGTGCCAGTAGTATTTGGGGGGATGGCTACACCTTC. This sequence encodes CASSIWGDGYTF.

The V and J genes are TRBV30 and TRBJ1-1; 8 bases are a match to TRBD1. V gave up 1 base and J gave up 10 bases; unmatched junction bases: 5. The CDR3 runs to 12 residues. From germline, CDR1 is GTSNPN and CDR2 SVGIG (reference sequence). The CDR3 sequence: CAWSGGQGRAFF. CDR3 DNA sequence: TGTGCCTGGAGTGGTGGACAGGGTCGAGCTTTCTTT.

The rearrangement uses TRBV7-6 and TRBJ1-3; 10 nucleotides align to TRBD1. J was trimmed by 2 bases and V by 1 base; bases with no gene match: 2. CDR1 and CDR2 (germline): SGHVS, FNYEAQ. The CDR3 length is 16 residues. In DNA form, the CDR3 reads TGTGCCAGCAGCTTAGGGGGGACAGGGGCTGGAAACACCATATATTTT. Translation gives CASSLGGTGAGNTIYF. Drawing the rest from reference TRBV7-6 and TRBJ1-3, the complete variable domain is GAGVSQSPRYKVTKRGQDVALRCDPISGHVSLYWYRQALGQGPEFLTYFNYEAQQDKSGLPNDRFSAERPEGSISTLTIQRTEQRDSAMYRCASSLGGTGAGNTIYFGEGSWLTVV.

For this clone: The sample carries other DNA sequences with the same CDR3. The rearrangement uses TRBV5-1 and TRBJ1-2, with 10 bases that match TRBD1. Germline V CDR1 and CDR2: SGHRS, YFSETQ. The CDR3 spans 14 residues. With 0 bases clipped from V and 5 bases from J, the junction kept 1 base outside the gene matches. The CDR3 reads CASSLGQGAYGYTF. The CDR3 DNA sequence: TGCGCCAGCAGCTTGGGACAGGGGGCTTATGGCTACACCTTC.

The genes are TRBV4-3 and TRBJ1-2; D is perhaps TRBD1 (5 bases). This CDR3 spans 15 amino acids. Germline assignment: CDR1 LGHNA and CDR2 YSLEER. V dropped 0 bases and J dropped 3 bases, with 11 bases sitting between them. CDR3 nucleotides: TGCGCCAGCAGCCAAGACTCCAGGGAAGACTATGGCTACACCTTC. This encodes CASSQDSREDYGYTF.

This chain joins TRBV6-1 and TRBJ1-2, with D unresolved. Trimming pared 3 bases from V and 4 bases from J, leaving 12 bases between. CDR3 length: 14 residues. Germline V gives CDR1 MNHNS, CDR2 SASEGT. CDR3 bases: TGTGCCAGCAGTGAGTTGACGTCATCCTATGGCTACACCTTC. Residues: CASSELTSSYGYTF.

This chain uses TRBV5-1 with TRBJ2-5; 9 bases align to TRBD1. With V trimmed by 4 bases and J by 5 bases, 6 bases remained unmatched. The CDR3 runs 14 residues. Germline V CDR1 and CDR2: SGHRS, YFSETQ. Here the CDR3 DNA reads TGCGCCAGCAGCGCACAGGGGGCAGGGGAGACCCAGTACTTC. It yields the protein CASSAQGAGETQYF.